A single sample gave rise to the 9 T cell receptor beta chains below, sequenced in a study of T-cell reconstitution after alpha-beta-depleted transplantation in children (dated by TCRdb to 2016 to 2017). The sample's treatment or condition label is to be understood as: allogeneic hematopoietic cell transplantation with graft depleted of TCRalphabeta T cells and CD19 B cells. Libraries came from PCR. Sequenced using an Illumina HiSeq 2500. TCR libraries were prepared with molecular barcoding, using unique molecular identifiers to normalize TCRbeta repertoire quantification. TCRdb cleaned the public reads at Q25 with fastp, built clones with MiXCR and kept in-frame beta chains. Every distinct CDR3 protein forms one entry, paired with its most common genes and DNA. The sample records roughly 200,000 distinct CDR3 sequences, roughly a tenth of which are singletons. The leading ten clones occupy about 30% of the sample.

The sequenced sample was PBMCs, obtained before TCRalphabeta/CD19-depleted stem cell transplant. These receptors originate from a child in the first two years of life with acute myeloid leukemia, due to receive a stem cell transplant.

This clonotype was detected many times. A junction boundary mismatches the germline segment, possibly from a read error. This chain joins TRBV20-1 and TRBJ1-2; 7 bases map to TRBD1. CDR3 length: 14 amino acids. From germline, CDR1 is DFQATT and CDR2 SNEGSKA (reference sequence). In DNA form, the CDR3 reads TGCAGTGCTAGAATGACAGGGAATAACAATGGCTACACCTTC. Its translation is CSARMTGNNNGYTF.

This clonotype was counted many times. The chain has TRBV29-1 and TRBJ2-1; D gene uncertain. Germline CDR1 SQVTM, CDR2 ANQGSEA. The germline V and J ends were trimmed by 5 bases and 2 bases, with 4 bases remaining between them. The CDR3 has 11 amino acids. The DNA for the CDR3 is TGCAGCGTTACCGCCTACAATGAGCAGTTCTTC. Protein product: CSVTAYNEQFF.

This clonotype was counted many times. The chain has TRBV20-1 and TRBJ1-5, with D perhaps matching TRBD1 (6 bases). The CDR3 contains 18 residues. The germline V gene has CDR1 DFQATT and CDR2 SNEGSKA (reference sequence). V was pared by 1 base and J by 1 base, with 20 bases between. The CDR3 is CSARAGGSAQGSNQPQHF. CDR3 coding DNA: TGCAGTGCTAGAGCAGGAGGGAGCGCCCAGGGGAGCAATCAGCCCCAGCATTTT.

This clonotype was recorded many times. The chain joins TRBV5-1 to TRBJ1-1; D unclear. CDR3 length: 14 amino acids. Trimming took off 4 bases at V and 1 base at J, with 11 bases between the two ends. Germline CDR1 reads SGHRS; CDR2 reads YFSETQ. The CDR3: CASSKDGSNTEAFF. CDR3 coding DNA: TGCGCCAGCAGCAAGGACGGGTCGAACACTGAAGCTTTCTTT.

The chain has TRBV5-6 and TRBJ2-1; D perhaps matches TRBD2 (6 bases). CDR1 is SGHDT and CDR2 is YYEEEE in the germline V gene. V was trimmed by 7 bases and J by 0 bases, leaving 26 bases between them. This CDR3 contains 19 residues. CDR3 nucleotide sequence: TGTGCCAGCGGCCTGGGGGTGTATTCGGCGGGAAGCTCCTACAATGAGCAGTTCTTC. Protein product: CASGLGVYSAGSSYNEQFF.

This clonotype has a handful of counts. This chain links TRBV6-1 with TRBJ2-5; tentative D call: TRBD1 (6 bases). The CDR3 consists of 14 residues. V lost 6 bases, J lost 4 bases, and 15 bases lay in between. CDR1 is MNHNS, CDR2 SASEGT, per germline. This CDR3 is CASSSQLGGETQYF. The CDR3 nucleotides read TGTGCCAGCAGCTCACAACTAGGGGGAGAGACCCAGTACTTC.

This clonotype was seen many times. This chain uses TRBV5-1 with TRBJ1-6, with 7 positions matching TRBD1. The V segment lost 4 bases and the J segment 5 bases; nucleotides outside the gene matches: 6. Germline CDR1 reads SGHRS; CDR2 reads YFSETQ. The CDR3 is made up of 15 amino acids. The CDR3 DNA reads as TGCGCCAGCAGCACGGGACAGTTTGATAATTCACCCCTCCACTTT. It codes for CASSTGQFDNSPLHF.

This clonotype was observed at least ten times. The chain recombines TRBV11-2 with TRBJ2-2, with 10 bases aligning to TRBD1. V trimming: 1 base; J trimming: 3 bases; junction bases outside the gene matches: 2. CDR1 SGHAT and CDR2 FQNNGV come from the germline V gene. The CDR3 loop spans 16 amino acids. CDR3: CASSLGQGAYTGELFF. CDR3 DNA: TGTGCCAGCAGCTTAGGACAGGGGGCGTACACCGGGGAGCTGTTTTTT.

This clonotype was counted at least ten times. The rearrangement links TRBV12-3 or TRBV12-4 to TRBJ2-3; D remains unclear. With 1 base removed from V and 2 bases from J, the gap between germline ends came to 10 bases. The CDR3 is 15 amino acids. The CDR3: CASSLEWVATDTQYF. The CDR3 DNA reads TGTGCCAGCAGTTTAGAATGGGTAGCCACAGATACGCAGTATTTT.